Below, one T cell receptor (beta chain) is given with its context. The antigen is undetermined. The sample comes from a study of radiotherapy plus CTLA-4 blockade in lung cancer. Study-level background: Disease control was present in roughly 29% of patients, and objective responses in around 18%. Findings of the study overall: An expansion of tumor-derived TCR clones occurred in blood after radiotherapy plus ipilimumab.

This CDR3 is 15 amino acids long. Germline lookup yields CDR1 SGHTA and CDR2 FQGNSA. Trimming took 5 bases from V and 0 from J; bases not matched to a gene: 3. Assay: immunoSEQ multiplex PCR; the TCRdb copy retains only in-frame clones and omits some. The data hold about 50,000 clones, with roughly four fifths observed a single time. Focal radiation plus CTLA-4 blockade with ipilimumab was administered to patients who had chemo-refractory metastatic non-small-cell lung cancer. This clonotype originated in a human donor with non-small cell lung cancer who had a complete response to radiotherapy plus ipilimumab. The sample here was peripheral blood, taken from a patient treated with radiotherapy plus ipilimumab. The genes are TRBV7-2 and TRBJ2-7, with TRBD2 identical over 11 bases. CDR3 sequence (DNA): TGTGCCAGCAGCGTTAGCGGGGGGGCCTCCTACGAGCAGTACTTC. Protein product: CASSVSGGASYEQYF.